This is a list of T cell receptor beta chains from one sample in a study of graft-versus-host responses after intestinal transplantation. TCRdb's copy holds only in-frame clones and misses some; the assay was immunoSEQ multiplex PCR. This table has about 120,000 clones, 93% appearing once. The antigens of these receptors remain unknown. The specimen was unstimulated CD8+ T cells sorted from spleen or lymph node cells, collected before intestinal transplant. The receptor set was obtained from a human donor who received an intestinal transplant. Both conserved end residues are part of each CDR3. Each record gives: J gene, V gene, clone size, D gene, CDR3 protein, CDR3 DNA. A D gene is named only where the DNA matches it firmly. Rows give clone size only sometimes, using once, few, many, or a class for an expanded clone.

TRBJ2-7,TRBV10-2,NA,TRBD1,CASSGQGATYEQYF,TGCGCCAGCTCAGGACAGGGGGCGACCTACGAGCAGTACTTC
TRBJ2-7,TRBV5-1,NA,TRBD2,CASSWVAGGPYEQYF,TGCGCCAGCAGCTGGGTAGCGGGAGGGCCCTACGAGCAGTACTTC
TRBJ2-7,TRBV7-9,NA,NA,CASTPGDRSYEQYF,TGTGCCAGCACCCCGGGGGACAGATCCTACGAGCAGTACTTC
TRBJ2-1,TRBV29-1,NA,TRBD1,CSVEGTGSSYNEQFF,TGCAGCGTTGAGGGGACAGGGAGCTCCTACAATGAGCAGTTCTTC
TRBJ1-5,TRBV27,NA,NA,CASSSLGQPQHF,TGTGCCAGCAGCTCACTAGGTCAGCCCCAGCATTTT
TRBJ2-1,TRBV29-1,NA,NA,CSVVLSSGRGHVNEQFF,TGCAGCGTTGTCCTCTCCTCCGGGAGAGGGCATGTTAATGAGCAGTTCTTC
TRBJ2-1,TRBV9,NA,NA,CASSVGGGTDEQFF,TGTGCCAGCAGCGTAGGGGGAGGCACTGATGAGCAGTTCTTC
TRBJ2-7,TRBV30,NA,NA,CAWSETSYEQYF,TGTGCCTGGAGCGAAACATCGTACGAGCAGTACTTC
TRBJ2-1,TRBV19,once,TRBD2,CASMGGRTYNEQFF,TGTGCCAGTATGGGCGGGAGGACATACAATGAGCAGTTCTTC
TRBJ1-2,TRBV7-9,NA,NA,CASSLGHAYGYTF,TGTGCCAGCAGCCTAGGACATGCCTATGGCTACACCTTC
TRBJ2-3,TRBV5-4,NA,TRBD2,CASSLTGTSGLTSTDTQYF,TGTGCCAGCAGCTTGACCGGGACTAGCGGGCTCACTAGCACAGATACGCAGTATTTT
TRBJ1-5,TRBV5-6,NA,NA,CASSLWQLQPQHF,TGTGCCAGCAGCTTATGGCAGCTGCAGCCCCAGCATTTT
TRBJ1-2,TRBV4-1,NA,TRBD1,CASSQDLDRGDGYTF,TGCGCCAGCAGCCAAGACCTAGACAGGGGAGATGGCTACACCTTC
TRBJ2-5,TRBV7-6,NA,TRBD1,CASSPTDRGKETQYF,TGTGCCAGCAGCCCGACGGACAGGGGAAAAGAGACCCAGTACTTC
TRBJ2-1,TRBV27,NA,NA,CASSLSPVFEQFF,TGTGCCAGCAGTTTATCGCCAGTTTTTGAGCAGTTCTTC
TRBJ1-1,TRBV2,NA,TRBD1,CASSGRQGPEAFF,TGTGCCAGCAGTGGCCGACAGGGCCCTGAAGCTTTCTTT
TRBJ2-7,TRBV28,few,NA,CASSFIEQYF,TGTGCCAGCAGTTTCATAGAGCAGTACTTC
TRBJ2-5,TRBV9,NA,NA,CASSVAMGETQYF,TGTGCCAGCAGCGTAGCTATGGGGGAGACCCAGTACTTC
TRBJ2-7,TRBV7-2,NA,TRBD2,CASSLSSGSYEQYF,TGTGCCAGCAGCTTGTCTAGCGGATCCTACGAGCAGTACTTC
TRBJ1-6,TRBV7-6,NA,NA,CASSLNVGTSSYNSPLHF,TGTGCCAGCAGCTTAAATGTGGGCACGAGCTCCTATAATTCACCCCTCCACTTT
TRBJ2-7,TRBV11-2,NA,TRBD2,CASSREVAYEQYF,TGTGCCAGCAGCCGGGAGGTAGCCTACGAGCAGTACTTC
TRBJ1-1,TRBV7-6,NA,NA,CASSSGAGTEAFF,TGTGCCAGCAGCTCGGGGGCCGGGACTGAAGCTTTCTTT
TRBJ2-1,TRBV20-1,NA,NA,CSANDDVGQFF,TGCAGTGCCAACGATGATGTTGGGCAGTTCTTC